These 30 T cell receptor beta chains were all obtained from the same sample, sequenced in a study of CD8+ T cells in alopecia areata. Once RNA had been extracted, it was reverse transcribed into cDNA to act as the sequencing template. Data came from immunoSEQ multiplex PCR; TCRdb stores just in-frame clones and leaves some out. In the table there are around 100,000 clones, around 38% of which are singletons. Sequenced: CD4+ T cells sorted from blood. The source of these receptors is a human donor with alopecia areata.

The chain couples TRBV2 to TRBJ2-1, with a possible D match to TRBD1 (6 bases). This CDR3 has 13 amino acids. Per germline, CDR1 SNHLY and CDR2 FYNNEI. Deletions cut 5 bases from V and 7 bases from J, with 12 bases between. CDR3 bases: TGTGCCAGCAGTAGAGATCAGGGGAATGAGCAGTTCTTC. As protein: CASSRDQGNEQFF.

The genes are TRBV4-2 and TRBJ1-2; D remains ambiguous. The CDR3 is 14 residues long. Germline values: CDR1 LGHNA, CDR2 YNFKEQ. Trimming took 1 base from V and 0 from J, leaving 6 bases between them. The CDR3 spells CASSQGMANYGYTF. In DNA form, the CDR3 reads TGTGCCAGCAGCCAAGGGATGGCTAACTATGGCTACACCTTC.

The chain couples TRBV5-6 to TRBJ2-1; no clear D gene. Germline V lookup: CDR1 SGHDT, CDR2 YYEEEE. Between the trimmed V and J ends, which lost 0 bases and 6 bases, there was a span of 16 bases. The CDR3 is made up of 16 amino acids. CDR3 in amino acids: CASSLVVGRKGNEQFF. For the CDR3, the DNA is TGTGCCAGCAGCTTGGTCGTGGGCCGTAAGGGCAATGAGCAGTTCTTC.

The rearrangement joins TRBV27 to TRBJ2-3; D ambiguous. V lost 1 base and J lost 5, with 7 bases in between. Germline V gene data show CDR1 as MNHEY and CDR2 as SMNVEV (reference sequence). CDR3 length: 13 amino acids. This CDR3 reads CASSLLGLDTQYF. CDR3 sequence (DNA): TGTGCCAGCAGTTTATTGGGTTTAGATACGCAGTATTTT.

The V call is TRBV9, the J call TRBJ2-1, with D hard to call. Germline CDR1 SGDLS, CDR2 YYNGEE. Trimming pared 3 bases from V and 6 bases from J, leaving 4 bases between. The CDR3 totals 11 residues. The CDR3 protein is CASSAFNEQFF. DNA of the CDR3: TGTGCCAGCAGCGCTTTCAATGAGCAGTTCTTC. The full variable domain, its missing parts supplied by reference TRBV9 and TRBJ2-1, is DSGVTQTPKHLITATGQRVTLRCSPRSGDLSVYWYQQSLDQGLQFLIQYYNGEERAKGNILERFSAQQFPDLHSELNLSSLELGDSALYFCASSAFNEQFFGPGTRLTVL.

The genes are TRBV29-1 and TRBJ1-5, with D perhaps TRBD1 (5 bases). Germline V gene sequence: CDR1 SQVTM, CDR2 ANQGSEA. The CDR3 extends over 12 amino acids. The chain's CDR3 is CASGGSDQPQHF. The DNA of the CDR3 is TGCGCCAGTGGGGGGAGCGATCAGCCCCAGCATTTT.

The chain has TRBV5-1 and TRBJ2-5, with TRBD2 matching 10 bases. The CDR3 has 14 residues. The germline V gene has CDR1 SGHRS and CDR2 YFSETQ. V trimming: 3 bases; J trimming: 5 bases; junction bases outside the gene matches: 4. In DNA form, the CDR3 reads TGCGCCAGCAGCTCAAGCGGGAGGGCTGAGACCCAGTACTTC. Amino acids: CASSSSGRAETQYF.

The DNA for the CDR3 is TGTGCCAGCAGCCCGACGAGATACTCTGGAAACACCATATATTTT. It encodes CASSPTRYSGNTIYF. The chain links TRBV5-7 to TRBJ1-3, with no clear D. TRBV5-7 is classed as an ORF, of uncertain function. V dropped 4 bases and J dropped 0 bases, with 11 bases sitting between them. The CDR3 loop spans 15 amino acids.

On this clone itself: The same CDR3 also results from other DNA sequences found in this sample. This chain uses TRBV29-1 with TRBJ1-1; D uncertain. The length of the CDR3 is 12 residues. V lost 6 bases, J lost 0 bases, and 8 bases lay in between. Germline V CDR1 and CDR2: SQVTM, ANQGSEA. Here the CDR3 reads CSVGQMNTEAFF. CDR3 nucleotide sequence: TGCAGCGTCGGGCAGATGAACACTGAAGCTTTCTTT.

The chain recombines TRBV30 with TRBJ1-4; D gene ambiguous. Germline V lookup: CDR1 GTSNPN, CDR2 SVGIG (reference sequence). Trimming removed 3 bases at V and 4 bases at J, with 12 bases between. This CDR3 region has 14 residues. DNA of the CDR3: TGTGCCTGGAGGGGTTGGAGCCTTAATGAAAAACTGTTTTTT. It yields the protein CAWRGWSLNEKLFF.

The rearrangement uses TRBV30 and TRBJ1-6, with D possibly TRBD1 on 5 matching bases. This CDR3 comprises 13 residues. Trimming shortened V by 8 bases and J by 5 bases, and 13 bases separated the two germline ends. Germline CDR1 and CDR2: GTSNPN and SVGIG (reference sequence). CDR3 in amino acids: CARSSGDNSPLHF. Written as DNA, the CDR3 is TGTGCCCGTTCATCGGGGGATAATTCACCCCTCCACTTT.

In its sample, this clone was seen a few times. The CDR3 DNA reads as TGTGCCAGTAGTACAGGACACTCTGGAGAGCAGTTCTTC. It yields the protein CASSTGHSGEQFF. The rearrangement links TRBV19 to TRBJ2-1; perhaps TRBD1 as D (5 bases). Per the germline V gene, CDR1 is LNHDA and CDR2 is SQIVND (reference sequence). Deletions cut 4 bases from V and 10 bases from J, with 14 bases between. CDR3 size: 13 residues.

This clone was seen a handful of times. The chain joins TRBV30 to TRBJ2-7, with 8 nucleotides matching TRBD2. This CDR3 has 11 amino acids. Germline V CDR1 and CDR2: GTSNPN, SVGIG (reference sequence). Trimming cost V 7 bases and J 2 bases; bases outside gene matches: 1. The CDR3 sequence: CASRGAYEQYF. The CDR3 nucleotides read TGTGCCTCGCGGGGGGCCTACGAGCAGTACTTC.

This chain uses TRBV5-1 with TRBJ2-1, with TRBD2 matching 8 bases. The length of the CDR3 is 14 residues. Looked up from germline, CDR1 is SGHRS and CDR2 is YFSETQ. With V trimmed by 5 bases and J by 4 bases, 5 bases remained unmatched. CDR3: CASSRLAGYNEQFF. Written as DNA, the CDR3 is TGCGCCAGCAGTAGGCTAGCGGGTTACAATGAGCAGTTCTTC.

This clone showed up just once. The chain combines TRBV30 with TRBJ1-2, with D uncertain. The V end lost 4 bases, the J end lost 6 bases, and 12 bases lay between the germline ends. The CDR3 runs to 12 residues. Germline CDR1 and CDR2: GTSNPN and SVGIG (reference sequence). CDR3 protein: CAWTNGGNGYTF. The CDR3 DNA reads TGTGCCTGGACCAATGGCGGGAATGGCTACACCTTC.

This clone was observed a handful of times. V is TRBV29-1 and J is TRBJ2-1; the D call may be TRBD1 or TRBD2 (5 bases each). V lost 4 bases to trimming and J lost 6 bases, with 7 bases between them. CDR1 SQVTM and CDR2 ANQGSEA come from the germline V gene. The CDR3 sequence is 11 residues long. The CDR3: CSVVRGNEQFF. DNA for the CDR3: TGCAGCGTTGTGAGGGGCAATGAGCAGTTCTTC.

The chain is built from TRBV30 and TRBJ1-6, with 8 bases matching TRBD1. There are 15 residues in the CDR3. The germline V gene has CDR1 GTSNPN and CDR2 SVGIG (reference sequence). Unmatched junction bases numbered 13, after V lost 5 bases and J lost 10 bases. The CDR3 protein is CAWDRDRGGGSPLHF. In DNA, the CDR3 is TGTGCCTGGGACCGAGACAGGGGAGGAGGATCACCCCTCCACTTT.

This rearrangement joins TRBV6-5 to TRBJ2-7; D call uncertain. Germline-derived CDR1 and CDR2 are MNHEY and SVGAGI. The CDR3 sequence is 11 residues long. Trimming left V 3 bases short and J 6 bases short, with 6 bases between. CDR3 nucleotide sequence: TGTGCCAGCAGTTATCTTTCCGAGCAGTACTTC. Encoded protein: CASSYLSEQYF.

The chain couples TRBV29-1 to TRBJ2-5; D unclear. This CDR3 contains 13 residues. CDR1 is SQVTM, CDR2 ANQGSEA, per germline. V gave up 2 bases and J gave up 7 bases, with 14 bases separating them. In nucleotides, the CDR3 is TGCAGCGTTGAACGCGGCACCCGAGGGACCCAGTACTTC. Translating gives CSVERGTRGTQYF.

This rearrangement joins TRBV5-6 to TRBJ1-2; D gene ambiguous. CDR1 SGHDT and CDR2 YYEEEE come from the germline V gene. The CDR3 length is 12 residues. The V gene lost 3 bases and the J gene lost 3 bases, with 6 bases spanning the gap. The CDR3 loop is CASSSWDYGYTF. The DNA of the CDR3 is TGTGCCAGCAGCTCGTGGGACTATGGCTACACCTTC.

The chain is built from TRBV18 and TRBJ2-7; TRBD1 agrees at 8 bases. CDR3 size: 16 residues. Looked up from germline, CDR1 is KGHSH and CDR2 is LQKENI. The junction had 10 bases not matched to a gene; V was cut back by 3 bases and J by 3 bases. CDR3 sequence reads: CASSPSAGTGNYEQYF. In DNA, the CDR3 is TGTGCCAGCTCACCTTCCGCCGGGACAGGCAACTACGAGCAGTACTTC.

This chain uses TRBV5-1 with TRBJ2-1; a possible D gene is TRBD2 (6 bases). Trimming stripped 4 bases from V and 6 bases from J, with 11 bases between. The CDR3 extends over 13 amino acids. Germline lookup yields CDR1 SGHRS and CDR2 YFSETQ. The CDR3 sequence is CASSLEGINEQFF. CDR3 DNA: TGCGCCAGCAGCCTGGAGGGGATCAATGAGCAGTTCTTC.

The rearrangement uses TRBV7-9 and TRBJ2-7, with D tentatively TRBD2 (7 bases). The CDR3 is 16 amino acids. V was cut by 4 bases and J by 2 bases, with 18 bases left in between. Germline CDR1 SEHNR, CDR2 FQNEAQ (reference sequence). CDR3 DNA: TGTGCCAGCAGCTCCCGGGGGGCGGGAACAACCTACGAGCAGTACTTC. This encodes CASSSRGAGTTYEQYF.

This clone was counted only a few times. CDR3 amino acids: CASSSTSGRARETQYF. DNA for the CDR3: TGCGCCAGCAGCTCTACTAGCGGGAGGGCCCGTGAGACCCAGTACTTC. The chain is built from TRBV4-1 and TRBJ2-5, with 13 bases fitting TRBD2. Germline values: CDR1 MGHRA, CDR2 YSYEKL. V dropped 5 bases and J dropped 5; count of bases not matched to a gene: 8. The CDR3 extends over 16 amino acids.

This clone was found once. V gene TRBV7-2 combines with J gene TRBJ2-7; no definite D call. Per the germline V gene, CDR1 is SGHTA and CDR2 is FQGNSA. This CDR3 has 13 amino acids. The ends were cut back, 1 base at V and 5 bases at J, with 9 bases in the middle. The CDR3 is CASSLVARDEQYF. In DNA form, the CDR3 reads TGTGCCAGCAGCTTAGTAGCCAGAGACGAGCAGTACTTC.

The rearrangement uses TRBV30 and TRBJ1-3; D is unresolved. Germline loops: CDR1 GTSNPN, CDR2 SVGIG (reference sequence). The CDR3 has 17 amino acids. V lost 0 bases and J 0 bases, leaving 15 bases between the germline ends. The DNA of the CDR3 is TGTGCCTGGAGTGTACGGGGTACTCTTTACTCTGGAAACACCATATATTTT. Translating gives CAWSVRGTLYSGNTIYF.

In DNA form, the CDR3 reads TGTGCCAGCAGCTTCAGCGGGACAGCGAGGAATTCACCCCTCCACTTT. This encodes CASSFSGTARNSPLHF. This chain joins TRBV7-9 and TRBJ1-6; 7 positions agree with TRBD1. CDR1 is SEHNR and CDR2 is FQNEAQ in the germline V gene (reference sequence). The CDR3 is 16 residues long. The V segment lost 3 bases and the J segment 7 bases; nucleotides outside the gene matches: 9.

This clone was observed a few times. The V and J genes are TRBV4-2 and TRBJ2-7; no definite D call. Germline CDR1 is LGHNA and CDR2 is YNFKEQ. The CDR3 spans 14 residues. V gave up 1 base and J gave up 3 bases, with 10 bases separating them. CDR3 DNA sequence: TGTGCCAGCAGCCAAGTTGTAGGGAACTACGAGCAGTACTTC. It yields the protein CASSQVVGNYEQYF.

In regard to this clone: The sample holds other DNA sequences that translate to the same CDR3. The gene calls are TRBV29-1 and TRBJ2-5; D gene uncertain. The CDR3 length is 12 residues. V was clipped by 4 bases and J by 2 bases, with 8 bases between them. The germline CDR1 and CDR2 sequences are SQVTM and ANQGSEA. In DNA, the CDR3 is TGCAGCGTTGCGGTGTCGCAAGAGACCCAGTACTTC. Encoded protein: CSVAVSQETQYF. The whole variable domain, remainder taken from reference TRBV29-1 and TRBJ2-5, is SAVISQKPSRDICQRGTSLTIQCQVDSQVTMMFWYRQQPGQSLTLIATANQGSEATYESGFVIDKFPISRPNLTFSTLTVSNMSPEDSSIYLCSVAVSQETQYFGPGTRLLVL.

This clone showed up many times. The chain employs TRBV18 and TRBJ1-1, with D possibly matching TRBD1 (6 bases). With 3 bases removed from V and 0 bases from J, the gap between germline ends came to 8 bases. CDR1 and CDR2 (germline): KGHSH, LQKENI. This CDR3 has 14 amino acids. This CDR3 reads CASSPTGLNTEAFF. The CDR3 region has the DNA TGTGCCAGCTCACCTACAGGGTTGAACACTGAAGCTTTCTTT.